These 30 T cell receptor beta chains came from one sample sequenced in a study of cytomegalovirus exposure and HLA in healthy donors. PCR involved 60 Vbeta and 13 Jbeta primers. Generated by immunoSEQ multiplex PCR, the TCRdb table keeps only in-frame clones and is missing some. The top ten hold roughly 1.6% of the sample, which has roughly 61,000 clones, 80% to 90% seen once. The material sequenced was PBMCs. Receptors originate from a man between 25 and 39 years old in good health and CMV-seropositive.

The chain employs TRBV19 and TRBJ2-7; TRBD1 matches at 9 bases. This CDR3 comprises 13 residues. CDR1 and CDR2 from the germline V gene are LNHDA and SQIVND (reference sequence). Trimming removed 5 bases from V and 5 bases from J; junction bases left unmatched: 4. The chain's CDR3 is CASSLRTGDEQYF. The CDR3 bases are TGTGCCAGTAGTCTCCGGACAGGGGACGAGCAGTACTTC.

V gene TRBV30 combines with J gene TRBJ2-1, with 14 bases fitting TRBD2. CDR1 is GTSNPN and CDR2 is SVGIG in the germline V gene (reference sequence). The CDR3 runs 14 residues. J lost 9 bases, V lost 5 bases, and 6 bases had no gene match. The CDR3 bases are TGTGCCTGGGGGACTAGCGGGAGAAGAGGTGAGCAGTTCTTC. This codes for CAWGTSGRRGEQFF.

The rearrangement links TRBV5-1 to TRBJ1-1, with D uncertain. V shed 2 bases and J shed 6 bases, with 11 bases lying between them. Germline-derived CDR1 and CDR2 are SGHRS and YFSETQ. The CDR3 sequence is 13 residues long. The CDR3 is CASSFTLSAEAFF. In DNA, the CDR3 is TGCGCCAGCAGCTTTACCCTAAGCGCTGAAGCTTTCTTT. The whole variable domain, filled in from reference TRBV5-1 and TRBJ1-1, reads KAGVTQTPRYLIKTRGQQVTLSCSPISGHRSVSWYQQTPGQGLQFLFEYFSETQRNKGNFPGRFSGRQFSNSRSEMNVSTLELGDSALYLCASSFTLSAEAFFGQGTRLTVV.

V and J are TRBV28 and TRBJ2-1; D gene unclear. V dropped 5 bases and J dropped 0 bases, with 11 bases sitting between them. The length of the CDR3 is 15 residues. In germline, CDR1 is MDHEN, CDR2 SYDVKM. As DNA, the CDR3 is TGTGCCAGCAGTCTCGGCGGTGTCTCCTACAATGAGCAGTTCTTC. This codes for CASSLGGVSYNEQFF.

In DNA form, the CDR3 reads TGTGCCAGTAGTATTTTGACAACGGCGGAGACCCAGTACTTC. Amino acids: CASSILTTAETQYF. This chain links TRBV19 with TRBJ2-5; D is unclear. V was trimmed by 3 bases and J by 5 bases, leaving 13 bases between them. CDR3 length equals 14 residues. In germline, CDR1 is LNHDA, CDR2 SQIVND (reference sequence).

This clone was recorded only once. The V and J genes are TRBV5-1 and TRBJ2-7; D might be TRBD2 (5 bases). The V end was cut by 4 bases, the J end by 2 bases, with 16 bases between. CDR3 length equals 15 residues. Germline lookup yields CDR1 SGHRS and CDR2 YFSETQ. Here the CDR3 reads CASSPDPERAYEQYF. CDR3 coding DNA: TGCGCCAGCAGCCCCGACCCCGAGAGGGCCTACGAGCAGTACTTC.

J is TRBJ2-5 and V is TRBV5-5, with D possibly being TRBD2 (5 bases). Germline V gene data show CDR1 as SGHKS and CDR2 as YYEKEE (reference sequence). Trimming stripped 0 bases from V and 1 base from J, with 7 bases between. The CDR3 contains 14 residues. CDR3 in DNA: TGTGCCAGCAGCTTGGCCGGGGTCCAAGAGACCCAGTACTTC. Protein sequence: CASSLAGVQETQYF.

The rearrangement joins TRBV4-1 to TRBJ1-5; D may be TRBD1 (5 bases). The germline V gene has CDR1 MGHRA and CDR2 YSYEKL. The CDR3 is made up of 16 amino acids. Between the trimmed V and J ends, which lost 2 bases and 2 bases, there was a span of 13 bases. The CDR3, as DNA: TGCGCCAGCAGCCAACCCGCAGGGATTGGCAATCAGCCCCAGCATTTT. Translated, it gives CASSQPAGIGNQPQHF.

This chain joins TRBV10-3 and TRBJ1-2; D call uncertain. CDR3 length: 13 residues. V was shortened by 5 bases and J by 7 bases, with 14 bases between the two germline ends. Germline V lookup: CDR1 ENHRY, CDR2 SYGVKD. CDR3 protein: CAISSSTSGGYTF. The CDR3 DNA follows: TGTGCCATCAGTTCTTCGACTAGCGGTGGCTACACCTTC.

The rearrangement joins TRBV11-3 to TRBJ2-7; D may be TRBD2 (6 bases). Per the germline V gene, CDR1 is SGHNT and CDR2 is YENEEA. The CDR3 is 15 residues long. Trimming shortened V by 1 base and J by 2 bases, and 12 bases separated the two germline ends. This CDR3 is CASSLGGGNPYEQYF. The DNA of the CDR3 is TGTGCCAGCAGCTTAGGTGGCGGGAACCCCTACGAGCAGTACTTC.

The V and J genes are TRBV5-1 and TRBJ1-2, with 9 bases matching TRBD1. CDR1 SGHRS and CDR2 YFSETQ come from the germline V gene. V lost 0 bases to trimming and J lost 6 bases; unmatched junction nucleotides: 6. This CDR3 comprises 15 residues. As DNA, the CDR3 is TGCGCCAGCAGCTTGGACAGGGGGCAAGGCGATGGCTACACCTTC. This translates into CASSLDRGQGDGYTF.

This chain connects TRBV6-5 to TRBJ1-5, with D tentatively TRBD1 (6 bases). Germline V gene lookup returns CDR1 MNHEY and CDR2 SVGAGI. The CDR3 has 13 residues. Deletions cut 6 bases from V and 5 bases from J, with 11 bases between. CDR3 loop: CASRRGAHQPQHF. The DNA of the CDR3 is TGTGCCAGCAGGCGGGGGGCCCATCAGCCCCAGCATTTT.

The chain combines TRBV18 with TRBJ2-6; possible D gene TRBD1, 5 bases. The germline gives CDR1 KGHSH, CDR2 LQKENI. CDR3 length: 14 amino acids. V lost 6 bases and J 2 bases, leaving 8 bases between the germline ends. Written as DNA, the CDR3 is TGTGCCAGCTCCAGGGTAACTGGGGCCAACGTCCTGACTTTC. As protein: CASSRVTGANVLTF.

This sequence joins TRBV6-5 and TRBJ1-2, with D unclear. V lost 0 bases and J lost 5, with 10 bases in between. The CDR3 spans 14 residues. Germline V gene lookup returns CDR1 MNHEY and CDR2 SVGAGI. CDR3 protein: CASSYSGRAYGYTF. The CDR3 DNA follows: TGTGCCAGCAGTTACTCCGGTAGAGCATATGGCTACACCTTC.

The DNA of the CDR3 is TGTGCCAGCAGTTCGGGACAGAAGAATTCACCCCTCCACTTT. Its translation: CASSSGQKNSPLHF. The chain links TRBV6-5 to TRBJ1-6; TRBD1 aligns across 7 bases. CDR3 length: 14 residues. V gave up 4 bases and J gave up 7 bases; unmatched junction bases: 4. Per germline, CDR1 MNHEY and CDR2 SVGAGI.

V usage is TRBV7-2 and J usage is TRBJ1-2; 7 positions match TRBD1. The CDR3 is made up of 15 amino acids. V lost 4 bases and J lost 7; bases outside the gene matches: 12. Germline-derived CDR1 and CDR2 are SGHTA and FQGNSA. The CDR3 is CASSSPGGIPGGYTF. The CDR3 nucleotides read TGTGCCAGCAGCTCCCCAGGGGGGATCCCTGGTGGCTACACCTTC.

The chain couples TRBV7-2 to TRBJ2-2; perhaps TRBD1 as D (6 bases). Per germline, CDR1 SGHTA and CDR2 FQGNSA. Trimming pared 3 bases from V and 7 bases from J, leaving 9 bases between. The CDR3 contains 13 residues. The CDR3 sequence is CASSFRGIGELFF. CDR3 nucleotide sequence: TGTGCCAGCAGCTTCAGGGGTATCGGGGAGCTGTTTTTT.

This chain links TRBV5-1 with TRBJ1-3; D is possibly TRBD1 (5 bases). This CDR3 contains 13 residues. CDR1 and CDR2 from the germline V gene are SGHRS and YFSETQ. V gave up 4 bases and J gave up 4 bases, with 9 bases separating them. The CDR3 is CASSPGGGNTIYF. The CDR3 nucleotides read TGCGCCAGCAGCCCCGGGGGAGGAAACACCATATATTTT.

The CDR3 DNA is TGCGCCAGCAGTCTTTTTCGGGAGACTAGCGGCCACGAGCAGTACTTC. This gives the protein CASSLFRETSGHEQYF. The V and J genes are TRBV23-1 and TRBJ2-7; 9 nucleotides match TRBD2. TRBV23-1 is an ORF, and what it does is uncertain. This CDR3 has 16 residues. The J segment lost 5 bases and the V segment lost 4 bases, leaving 12 bases of the junction unmatched.

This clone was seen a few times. In DNA form, the CDR3 reads TGTGCCAGCAGTTACCCTCGGGACAGGGGCTACGAGCAGTACTTC. As protein: CASSYPRDRGYEQYF. The chain links TRBV6-5 to TRBJ2-7; 10 positions match TRBD1. J lost 3 bases, V lost 2 bases, and 4 bases had no gene match. The CDR3 covers 15 residues. Germline loops: CDR1 MNHEY, CDR2 SVGAGI.

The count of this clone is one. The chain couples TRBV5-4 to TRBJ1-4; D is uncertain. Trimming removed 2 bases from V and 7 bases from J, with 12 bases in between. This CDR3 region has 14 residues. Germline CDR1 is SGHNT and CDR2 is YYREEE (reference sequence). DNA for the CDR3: TGTGCCAGCAGCTTCGGAGGGCGCATTGAAAAACTGTTTTTT. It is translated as CASSFGGRIEKLFF.

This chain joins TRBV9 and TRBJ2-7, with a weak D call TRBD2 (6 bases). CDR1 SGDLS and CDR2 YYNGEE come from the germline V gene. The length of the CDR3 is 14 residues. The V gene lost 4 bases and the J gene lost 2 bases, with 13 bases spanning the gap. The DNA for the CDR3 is TGTGCCAGCAGCCCTCGGGACTGGCCCTACGAGCAGTACTTC. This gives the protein CASSPRDWPYEQYF. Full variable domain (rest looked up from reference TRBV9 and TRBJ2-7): DSGVTQTPKHLITATGQRVTLRCSPRSGDLSVYWYQQSLDQGLQFLIQYYNGEERAKGNILERFSAQQFPDLHSELNLSSLELGDSALYFCASSPRDWPYEQYFGPGTRLTVT.

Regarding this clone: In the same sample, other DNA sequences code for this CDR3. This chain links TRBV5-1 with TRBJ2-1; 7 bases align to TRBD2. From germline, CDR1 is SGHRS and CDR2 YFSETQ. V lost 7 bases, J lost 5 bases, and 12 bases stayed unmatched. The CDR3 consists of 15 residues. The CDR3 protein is CASSLSGNRNNEQFF. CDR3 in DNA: TGCGCCAGCTCCCTGAGCGGGAATAGAAACAATGAGCAGTTCTTC.

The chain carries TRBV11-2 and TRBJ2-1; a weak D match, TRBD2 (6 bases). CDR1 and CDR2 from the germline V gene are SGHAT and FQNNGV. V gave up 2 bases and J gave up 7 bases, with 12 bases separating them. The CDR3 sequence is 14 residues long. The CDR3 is CASSLLASENEQFF. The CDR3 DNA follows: TGTGCCAGCAGCTTACTAGCGTCCGAGAATGAGCAGTTCTTC.

CDR3 residues: CASSSRTSGPLREQYF. The CDR3 bases are TGTGCCAGCAGCTCGCGGACTAGCGGGCCGTTACGGGAGCAGTACTTC. The chain carries TRBV5-5 and TRBJ2-7; 11 bases match TRBD2. The CDR3 is made up of 16 amino acids. The trim removed 3 bases at V and 7 bases at J, leaving 12 bases unmatched. Germline values: CDR1 SGHKS, CDR2 YYEKEE (reference sequence).

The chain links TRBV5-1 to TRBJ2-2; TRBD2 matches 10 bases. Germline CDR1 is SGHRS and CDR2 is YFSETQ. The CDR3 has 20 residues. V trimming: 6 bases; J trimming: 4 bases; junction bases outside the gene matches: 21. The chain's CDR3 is CASNQPAGGPKRLSTGELFF. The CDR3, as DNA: TGCGCCAGCAATCAACCAGCGGGAGGGCCCAAGCGTCTTTCCACCGGGGAGCTGTTTTTT.

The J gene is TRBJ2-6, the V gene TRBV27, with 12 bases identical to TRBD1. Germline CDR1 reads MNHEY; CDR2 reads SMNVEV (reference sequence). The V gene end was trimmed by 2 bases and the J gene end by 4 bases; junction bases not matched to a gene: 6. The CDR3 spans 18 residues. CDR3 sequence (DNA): TGTGCCAGCAGTTTAAGGGGACAGGGGGCTTCCGGGGCCAACGTCCTGACTTTC. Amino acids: CASSLRGQGASGANVLTF.

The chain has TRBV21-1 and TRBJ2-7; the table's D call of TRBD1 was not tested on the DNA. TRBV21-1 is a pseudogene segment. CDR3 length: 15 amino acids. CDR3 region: CASSNGRTGGYEQYF. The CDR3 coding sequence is TGTGCCAGCAGCAACGGCCGGACAGGGGGGTACGAGCAGTACTTC.

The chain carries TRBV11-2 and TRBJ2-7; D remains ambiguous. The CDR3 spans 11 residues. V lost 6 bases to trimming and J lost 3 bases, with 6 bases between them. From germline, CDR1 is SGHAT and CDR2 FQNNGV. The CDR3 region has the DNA TGTGCCAGCAGTCTTAACTACGAGCAGTACTTC. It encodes CASSLNYEQYF.

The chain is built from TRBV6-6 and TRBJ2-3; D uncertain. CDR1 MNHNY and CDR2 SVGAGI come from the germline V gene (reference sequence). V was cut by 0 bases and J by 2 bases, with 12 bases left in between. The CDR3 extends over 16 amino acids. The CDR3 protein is CASSYSLYGSTDTQYF. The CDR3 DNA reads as TGTGCCAGCAGTTACTCGCTGTACGGTTCCACAGATACGCAGTATTTT.